The rows below give T cell receptor beta chains drawn from one sample of a study of T cells in Graves' hyperthyroidism and ophthalmopathy. MiXCR, applied by TCRdb to the multiplex PCR reads, yields one record per CDR3 protein. The table records about 420,000 distinct CDR3 sequences, roughly 14% of them present only once. The source material was blood. All receptors derive from a woman between 18 and 29 years old with Graves' hyperthyroidism. Both conserved end residues are part of each CDR3. D genes are given only for firm matches. Size tells how often a clone was seen (once, few, many) or the class of an expanded clone, and some rows leave it out.

d_call j_call clone_size v_call cdr3_nt cdr3_aa
- TRBJ1-4 few TRBV6-1 TGTGCCAGCCGAAACAGAGCAAATGAAAAACTGTTTTTT CASRNRANEKLFF
TRBD2 TRBJ2-7 few TRBV20-1 TGCAGTGCGAAGAGCGGGGGGAGAATGGGGTACGAGCAGTACTTC CSAKSGGRMGYEQYF
- TRBJ2-7 - TRBV20-1 TGCAGTGTCAGCCCAGCTGGCGCCTACGAGCAGTACTTC CSVSPAGAYEQYF
TRBD2 TRBJ2-5 many TRBV12-3/TRBV12-4 TGTGCCAGCAGCCGACCCGGACTAGCGGGGGGCCCACCCCAAGAGACCCAGTACTTC CASSRPGLAGGPPQETQYF
TRBD2 TRBJ2-7 many TRBV20-1 TGCAGTGCTGGGGGGGGGAACGAGCAGTACTTC CSAGGGNEQYF
- TRBJ1-1 - TRBV19 TGTGCCAACCCGAACCCCGAGGGGGGGCTGAACACTGAAGCTTTCTTT CANPNPEGGLNTEAFF
- TRBJ2-4 - TRBV19 TGTGCCAGTACCCAAACTGGGGTCTCGGACATTCAGTACTTC CASTQTGVSDIQYF
- TRBJ1-1 many TRBV12-3/TRBV12-4 TGTGCCAGCAGTTTAGACATTAACACTGAAGCTTTCTTT CASSLDINTEAFF
TRBD1 TRBJ2-7 few TRBV6-1 TGTGCCAGCAGGAGAGACCGGGACAGGGGACTTCGCGAGCAGTACTTC CASRRDRDRGLREQYF
TRBD1 TRBJ1-1 many TRBV2 TGTGCCAGCAGTGAATGGGACAGGGAAGCTTTCTTT CASSEWDREAFF
TRBD1 TRBJ1-6 few TRBV7-2 TGTGCCAGCAGTTTCTTACTCCCGGACAGGGCCAGCTCCTATAATTCACCCCTCCACTTT CASSFLLPDRASSYNSPLHF
- TRBJ1-5 many TRBV6-2/TRBV6-3 TGTGCCAGCAGTTACTGGTCGGGACATTCCAATCAGCCCCAGCATTTT CASSYWSGHSNQPQHF
TRBD2 TRBJ2-1 - TRBV27 TGTGCCAGCAGGTGGACTAGCGGGAGTTGTTTACTGGGCAATGAGCAGTTCTTC CASRWTSGSCLLGNEQFF
TRBD2 TRBJ2-3 many TRBV29-1 TGCAGCGTTGGTCAAGTCGTAGCGGGAGTATCGGATACGCAGTATTTT CSVGQVVAGVSDTQYF
TRBD2 TRBJ2-3 - TRBV4-1 TGCGCCAGCAGCCAAGGACTTAGCGGGGGGGCCTTGGAGTATTTT CASSQGLSGGALEYF
- TRBJ2-1 many TRBV3-1 TGTGCCAGCAGCCAAGGAGGGCGGGGCAACTCATTCGAGCAGTTCTTC CASSQGGRGNSFEQFF
TRBD2 TRBJ2-1 - TRBV9 TGTGCCAGCAGCGTAGGAATTAGCGGGGGACAGTCCTACAATGAGCAGTTCTTC CASSVGISGGQSYNEQFF
TRBD2 TRBJ2-2 - TRBV6-9 TGTGCCAGCAGTTACCAGGGACTAGCGGGGGGTGGCGGGGAGCTGTTTTTT CASSYQGLAGGGGELFF
TRBD2 TRBJ2-1 - TRBV9 TGTGCCAGCACCCAGGGAGCTAGCGGTTACAATGAGCAGTTCTTC CASTQGASGYNEQFF
TRBD1 TRBJ2-7 - TRBV28 TGTGCCAGCAGTTCCGTGTCGACAGGGGGCAAAAACGAGCAGTACTTC CASSSVSTGGKNEQYF
- TRBJ1-2 few TRBV7-3 TGTGCCAGCAGCTTAGTTGCAGGGGCAGGCTACACCTTC CASSLVAGAGYTF
- TRBJ2-5 - TRBV7-6 TGTGCCAGCAGCCTAAAACACCAAGAGACCCAGTACTTC CASSLKHQETQYF
TRBD1 TRBJ1-1 many TRBV5-4 TGTGCCAGCAGCTTGGCCCTGACAGGGCAGGAAGCTTTCTTT CASSLALTGQEAFF
- TRBJ2-7 many TRBV11-2 TGTGCCAGCAGCTTAGTCCCGGAATCTTTGGAGCAGTACTTC CASSLVPESLEQYF
- TRBJ1-2 many TRBV5-1 TGCGCCAGCAGACCCGGACAGTACTATGGCTACACCTTC CASRPGQYYGYTF
- TRBJ2-7 many TRBV28 TGTGCCAGCAGTGTGGGTTCCTACGAGCAGTACTTC CASSVGSYEQYF
TRBD2 TRBJ2-7 - TRBV4-2 TGTGCCAGCAGCCATCTGGGCGGGACTAGCGGCCTATCCTACGAGCAGTACTTC CASSHLGGTSGLSYEQYF
TRBD1 TRBJ1-1 many TRBV27 TGTGCCAGCAGTCCTGGGACAGGGCGAACCCCTATCAGAGCTTTCTTT CASSPGTGRTPIRAFF
- TRBJ2-1 - TRBV7-8 TGTGCCAGCCGAGGACCCGGACCCTATGAGCAGTTCTTC CASRGPGPYEQFF
TRBD2 TRBJ2-5 many TRBV3-1 TGTGCCAGCAGCACAAGCGGGGGGCTATCGGAGACCCAGTACTTC CASSTSGGLSETQYF
- TRBJ1-6 many TRBV7-2 TGTGCCAGCAGGCCTGCTGCCTTCTATAATTCACCCCTCCACTTT CASRPAAFYNSPLHF
TRBD2 TRBJ2-1 - TRBV15 TGTGCCACCAGCAGAGATCTAACTAGCGGGACAGATTACAATGAGCAGTTCTTC CATSRDLTSGTDYNEQFF
- TRBJ2-6 - TRBV29-1 TGCAGCGTCGACTCTGGGGCCAACGTCCTGACTTTC CSVDSGANVLTF
TRBD1 TRBJ1-2 - TRBV7-2 TGTGCCAGCAGCTTAGGTGGGACAGGGTTTAACTATGGCTACACCTTC CASSLGGTGFNYGYTF
- TRBJ2-5 - TRBV6-2/TRBV6-3 TGTACCAGCAGTTACTCCAGGAACTACCAAGAGACCCAGTACTTC CTSSYSRNYQETQYF
- TRBJ1-4 many TRBV11-2 TGTGCCAGCAGCTTTTTGGGGAAGGGTGAAAAACTGTTTTTT CASSFLGKGEKLFF
TRBD1 TRBJ2-3 many TRBV11-2 TGTGCCAGCGGGACAGCTTCGTGGTCGCAGTATTTT CASGTASWSQYF
TRBD1 TRBJ1-1 many TRBV7-6 TGTGCCAGCAGCGGACGACAGGGTGAAAAGACTGAAGCTTTCTTT CASSGRQGEKTEAFF
- TRBJ1-5 - TRBV6-1 TGTGCCAGCAGACCACAGGGTCTGGATCAGCCCCGGCATTTT CASRPQGLDQPRHF
TRBD1 TRBJ1-2 - TRBV19 TGTGCCAGTAGTATCCGGGACAGAATTAACTATGGCTACACCTTC CASSIRDRINYGYTF
TRBD1 TRBJ2-1 - TRBV6-2/TRBV6-3 TGTGCCAGCAGTTTGGCAGGGGGTCAGTTCTTC CASSLAGGQFF
TRBD1 TRBJ2-5 few TRBV9 TGTGCCAGCAGCGACTACGCCGGGACAGGGTATTGGGAGACCCAGTACTTC CASSDYAGTGYWETQYF
TRBD1 TRBJ1-4 few TRBV20-1 TGCAGTGCTAGTGATTGGGACAGGGCCGAAAAACTGTTTTTT CSASDWDRAEKLFF
- TRBJ1-1 many TRBV2 TGTGCCAGCGGGAGTCGGATGAACACTGAAGCTTTCTTT CASGSRMNTEAFF
- TRBJ1-5 few TRBV20-1 TGCAGTGCTAGCAGGGGTCAGCCCCAGCATTTT CSASRGQPQHF
- TRBJ1-5 many TRBV12-3/TRBV12-4 TGTGCCAGCAGTGACAGATACGCTAATCAGCCCCAGCATTTT CASSDRYANQPQHF
- TRBJ1-2 many TRBV7-2 TGTGCCAGCAGCTTCCCGACAGAACCAAAAAACTATGGCTACACCTTC CASSFPTEPKNYGYTF
- TRBJ2-3 - TRBV29-1 TGCAGCGTTGAGTCGGGGGCTACCGCCACAGATACGCGGTATTTT CSVESGATATDTRYF
- TRBJ1-4 many TRBV4-1 TGCGCCAGCAGCCAAGATTACACCAGCCAAAAACTGTTTTTT CASSQDYTSQKLFF
- TRBJ1-1 many TRBV7-3 TGTGCCAGCAGCCCCGATGCCCGCGGTCGGGAAGCTTTCTTT CASSPDARGREAFF
- TRBJ2-7 many TRBV2 TGTGCCAGCACTTACGGTACCTACGAGCAGTACTTC CASTYGTYEQYF
- TRBJ1-1 - TRBV13 TGTGCCAGCAGTCCCGGGACGGACTACACTGAAGCTTTCTTT CASSPGTDYTEAFF
- TRBJ1-2 few TRBV4-3 TGCGCCAGCAGCCAAGATGGTCGGACTAACTATGGCTACACCTTC CASSQDGRTNYGYTF
- TRBJ2-1 - TRBV24-1 TGTGCCACCAGTGTAGGAACTAGTTCTTACAATGAGCAGTTCTTC CATSVGTSSYNEQFF
TRBD2 TRBJ2-7 many TRBV27 TGTGCCAGCAGTTTAGCCGGGAGGGTGTCCTACGAGCAGTACTTC CASSLAGRVSYEQYF
TRBD1 TRBJ1-1 few TRBV15 TGTGCCACCAGCAGGGACAGGGTGGGGAACACTGAAGCTTTCTTT CATSRDRVGNTEAFF
- TRBJ2-1 - TRBV6-5 TGTGCCAGCAGTTACTCTCTCCAGGGGCGAAACAATGAGCAGTTCTTC CASSYSLQGRNNEQFF
- TRBJ2-7 few TRBV5-1 TGTGCCAGCAGCTTCGGAATAGGAGGGAGCTCCTACGAGCAGTACTTC CASSFGIGGSSYEQYF
- TRBJ1-1 many TRBV3-1 TGTGCCAGCAGTCATGGCGAGGGAACTGAAGCTTTCTTT CASSHGEGTEAFF
- TRBJ2-7 many TRBV7-2 TGTGCCAGCAGCTTAGAAGTGGTACGGGGGTACGAGCAGTACTTC CASSLEVVRGYEQYF